This T cell receptor beta chain was identified in a study of B cell selection in AIRE deficiency. V was pared by 6 bases and J by 2 bases, with 13 bases between. In germline, CDR1 is SNHLY, CDR2 FYNNEI. The CDR3 length is 14 residues. The sorted conventional CD4 T cells were gated as CD4+CD127+. Control samples were from healthy, unrelated donors. This clone is a singleton in its sample. The target antigen is unknown. As originally analysed: Conventional T cell pools: 100,000 to 120,000 distinct patient, around 1.5x10^5 donor TCRbeta sequences. Data came from immunoSEQ multiplex PCR; TCRdb stores just in-frame clones and leaves some out. V, J and clone size derive from that table, while D and trimming were established from the DNA sequence. The sample consists of fewer than 30,000 clones, about 96% of them appearing once. Study outcomes and limitations: Shorter CDR3s marked shared Treg sequences, biased toward few non-templated insertions.

J is TRBJ2-5 and V is TRBV2, with D possibly being TRBD2 (6 bases). The TCR originated in a human donor in good health. The material sequenced was CD4+CD127+ conventional T cells sorted from PBMCs. Here the CDR3 reads CASRNGSRQETQYF. The CDR3 DNA reads as TGTGCCAGCAGGAACGGGAGTAGGCAAGAGACCCAGTACTTC.